The 3 T cell receptor beta chains below all came from one sample that was sequenced in a study of T cells after yellow fever vaccination. TCRdb independently ran MiXCR on the 5' RACE reads; one entry per CDR3 protein. The repertoire holds nearly 300,000 distinct CDR3 sequences, with about 10% as singletons. The source was CD4+ T cells sorted from PBMCs, collected 5 days after the yellow fever booster vaccination. The receptor set was obtained from a man between 18 and 29 years old who received the YFV17D yellow fever vaccine.

The table lists this clonotype with many counts. The chain recombines TRBV12-3 or TRBV12-4 with TRBJ1-5, with TRBD1 matching over 7 bases. The CDR3 consists of 13 residues. V lost 6 bases, J lost 2 bases, and 1 base stayed unmatched. CDR3 sequence (DNA): TGTGCCAGCAGGGGGACAGGCAATCAGCCCCAGCATTTT. This gives the protein CASRGTGNQPQHF.

This clonotype was found a few times. The chain is built from TRBV29-1 and TRBJ2-7; tentative D call: TRBD2 (5 bases). Germline CDR1 SQVTM, CDR2 ANQGSEA. The V and J ends lost 3 bases and 4 bases respectively, with 16 bases between them. This CDR3 is 14 amino acids long. CDR3 sequence (DNA): TGCAGCGTTGATACGGGATTGGAAGATTACGAGCAGTACTTC. Its translation: CSVDTGLEDYEQYF.

The J gene is TRBJ1-1, the V gene TRBV29-1; TRBD1 matches 7 bases. CDR3 length: 13 amino acids. Germline CDR1 is SQVTM and CDR2 is ANQGSEA. V was clipped by 6 bases and J by 1 base; unmatched bases: 5. CDR3 nucleotides: TGCAGCGTAGAGGGACAGCCGAACACTGAAGCTTTCTTT. Translation: CSVEGQPNTEAFF.